The rows below give T cell receptor beta chains drawn from one sample of a study of response to subunit inactivated influenza vaccine. TCRdb passed the RT-PCR reads through MiXCR, listing each CDR3 protein once. This table has roughly 570,000 distinct CDR3 sequences, around 13% appearing once. Specimen: PBMCs from blood, collected less than 13 days after vaccination. The receptors come from a man over 45 who received an inactivated influenza vaccine. CDR3s include the opening cysteine and the closing phenylalanine or tryptophan. Fields, in order: clone size, V gene, D gene, J gene, CDR3 protein, CDR3 DNA. D genes are given only for firm matches. Clone size is stated in some rows and not others, as once, few, many or a class when expanded.

many	TRBV12-3/TRBV12-4	NA	TRBJ2-7	CASRRTSSYEQYF	TGTGCCAGCAGGCGGACAAGCTCCTACGAGCAGTACTTC
many	TRBV25-1	TRBD2	TRBJ2-3	CASSKRGGRTDTQYF	TGTGCCAGCAGTAAGCGGGGGGGCCGCACAGATACGCAGTATTTT
many	TRBV20-1	NA	TRBJ1-5	CSASRVDQPQHF	TGCAGTGCTAGTCGGGTGGATCAGCCCCAGCATTTT
few	TRBV4-3	NA	TRBJ1-4	CASSQALGPSNEKLFF	TGCGCCAGCAGCCAAGCCCTGGGACCCTCTAATGAAAAACTGTTTTTT
few	TRBV5-1	NA	TRBJ2-2	CASSLVSQVANTGELFF	TGCGCCAGCAGCTTGGTGTCACAGGTCGCGAACACCGGGGAGCTGTTTTTT
NA	TRBV7-8	TRBD1	TRBJ2-1	CASSLGQGIHNEQFF	TGTGCCAGCAGCTTAGGACAGGGGATCCACAATGAGCAGTTCTTC
few	TRBV2	TRBD1	TRBJ2-7	CASEMGQGAAYEQYF	TGTGCCAGCGAAATGGGACAGGGGGCTGCCTACGAGCAGTACTTC
few	TRBV12-3/TRBV12-4	TRBD1	TRBJ2-5	CASSFPGGETQYF	TGTGCCAGCAGTTTCCCAGGGGGAGAGACCCAGTACTTC
NA	TRBV3-1	TRBD2	TRBJ2-3	CASSQFPGGSDTQYF	TGTGCCAGCAGCCAATTCCCGGGGGGGTCTGATACGCAGTATTTT
few	TRBV7-6	TRBD2	TRBJ2-7	CASMPFPQLAGTPPYEQYF	TGTGCCAGCATGCCTTTTCCTCAGCTAGCGGGGACCCCACCTTACGAGCAGTACTTC
NA	TRBV3-1	NA	TRBJ1-1	CASSQDGTVLKAFF	TGTGCCAGCAGCCAAGATGGTACAGTGTTAAAAGCTTTCTTT
few	TRBV4-3	NA	TRBJ2-2	CASSQEPRGGTGELFF	TGCGCCAGCAGCCAAGAGCCCAGGGGAGGCACCGGGGAGCTGTTTTTT
many	TRBV12-3/TRBV12-4	TRBD1	TRBJ1-5	CASSFTGGNQPQHF	TGTGCCAGCAGTTTTACAGGGGGCAATCAGCCCCAGCATTTT
few	TRBV20-1	TRBD2	TRBJ2-7	CSNLGLGRYEQYF	TGCAGTAATCTAGGACTAGGACGGTACGAGCAGTACTTC
many	TRBV6-5	NA	TRBJ2-3	CASSSLWSRRTSTDTQYF	TGTGCCAGCAGTTCATTGTGGAGTCGGCGCACTAGCACAGATACGCAGTATTTT
NA	TRBV11-1	TRBD1	TRBJ2-1	CASSLLRQGGEFF	TGTGCCAGCAGCTTACTCCGACAGGGTGGTGAGTTCTTC
few	TRBV11-3	NA	TRBJ1-1	CASRNARGADGTEAFF	TGTGCCAGCAGAAACGCCCGGGGGGCGGATGGAACTGAAGCTTTCTTT
NA	TRBV6-1	TRBD2	TRBJ2-5	CASTRGGGRETQYF	TGTGCCAGCACTCGGGGGGGGGGCCGCGAGACCCAGTACTTC
NA	TRBV29-1	TRBD2	TRBJ2-5	CSVEDLRGRYQETQYF	TGCAGCGTTGAAGATCTGCGCGGGAGGTACCAAGAGACCCAGTACTTC
NA	TRBV25-1	NA	TRBJ2-1	CASSLAGLGSNEQFF	TGTGCCAGCAGTCTGGCAGGCCTGGGCAGCAATGAGCAGTTCTTC
NA	TRBV28	NA	TRBJ1-5	CASSYPNNQPQHF	TGTGCCAGCAGTTATCCTAATAATCAGCCCCAGCATTTT
NA	TRBV18	TRBD1	TRBJ2-7	CASSPPGQGNEQYF	TGTGCCAGCTCACCACCGGGACAGGGTAACGAGCAGTACTTC
few	TRBV4-1	NA	TRBJ2-7	CASSHGRGNLAYEQYF	TGCGCCAGCAGCCATGGTAGGGGTAATCTGGCCTACGAGCAGTACTTC
few	TRBV3-1	TRBD2	TRBJ2-1	CASSPRWASGTYNEQFF	TGTGCCAGCAGCCCACGGTGGGCTAGCGGGACCTACAATGAGCAGTTCTTC
few	TRBV7-8	TRBD2	TRBJ2-5	CASSLIPPGGPETQYF	TGTGCCAGCAGCCTAATTCCCCCGGGGGGGCCTGAGACCCAGTACTTC
few	TRBV28	NA	TRBJ2-5	CASSLGARAEETQYF	TGTGCCAGCAGTTTGGGGGCACGGGCTGAAGAGACCCAGTACTTC
NA	TRBV15	NA	TRBJ1-4	CATSRQGRNEKLFF	TGTGCCACCAGCAGACAAGGACGAAATGAAAAACTGTTTTTT
few	TRBV18	NA	TRBJ1-1	CASSPQTQNTEAFF	TGTGCCAGCTCACCCCAGACACAGAACACTGAAGCTTTCTTT
few	TRBV3-1	NA	TRBJ1-2	CASSQSDTGGYTF	TGTGCCAGCAGCCAATCGGACACTGGAGGCTACACCTTC
NA	TRBV20-1	NA	TRBJ1-3	CSAIHGGQGNTIYF	TGCAGTGCTATTCACGGGGGGCAGGGAAACACCATATATTTT